Below, 22 T cell receptor beta chains from the same sample are listed, as sequenced in a study of T cell repertoires in aging, cancer and after chemotherapy. TCR beta rearrangements were amplified from peripheral blood genomic DNA. Rearranged V-D-J TRB sequences were amplified with a mixed TRB-A/B primer pool. TCRdb ran MiXCR on the multiplex PCR reads and lists one entry per CDR3 protein. The sample records 1,200 to 1,500 distinct CDR3 sequences, 46% being singletons. The source material was blood. The receptor source for this set is a human donor with a blood cancer.

This clonotype is termed medium-sized. This chain connects TRBV5-1 to TRBJ1-6, with D perhaps matching TRBD1 (5 bases). Trimming cost V 0 bases and J 7 bases, with 11 bases left between them. The germline CDR1 and CDR2 sequences are SGHRS and YFSETQ. CDR3 size: 15 residues. DNA of the CDR3: TGCGCCAGCAGCTTGGTGGGGGGTTCCAATTCACCCCTCCACTTT. This translates into CASSLVGGSNSPLHF.

By share of the sample, this clonotype is medium-sized (0.01 to 0.1%). V is TRBV10-3 and J is TRBJ2-7, with TRBD2 matching 7 bases. Germline V gene sequence: CDR1 ENHRY, CDR2 SYGVKD. The junction had 8 bases not matched to a gene; V was cut back by 3 bases and J by 0 bases. The CDR3 contains 16 residues. DNA of the CDR3: TGTGCCATCAGTGACCCGGGACTATCAAGCTCCTACGAGCAGTACTTC. Protein product: CAISDPGLSSSYEQYF.

Sample share makes this clonotype large. The chain recombines TRBV19 with TRBJ2-3; TRBD1 matches at 7 bases. This CDR3 spans 16 amino acids. Germline values: CDR1 LNHDA, CDR2 SQIVND (reference sequence). V was pared by 4 bases and J by 6 bases, with 13 bases of the junction left unmatched. The CDR3 region has the DNA TGTGCCAGTAGTAGGGGGACAGTGGGGGCCGGGGATACGCAGTATTTT. It yields the protein CASSRGTVGAGDTQYF.

This clonotype is labeled as medium-sized. This chain connects TRBV5-1 to TRBJ2-7; 9 bases are shared with TRBD1. V was pared by 3 bases and J by 4 bases, with 5 bases of the junction left unmatched. The germline V gene has CDR1 SGHRS and CDR2 YFSETQ. The CDR3 totals 14 residues. The CDR3 spells CASSWDRVWYEQYF. CDR3 DNA: TGCGCCAGCAGCTGGGACAGGGTTTGGTACGAGCAGTACTTC.

The rearrangement links TRBV27 to TRBJ2-1; 8 bases fit TRBD1. The germline gives CDR1 MNHEY, CDR2 SMNVEV (reference sequence). The CDR3 length is 18 residues. V dropped 6 bases and J dropped 0; count of bases not matched to a gene: 13. The CDR3 bases are TGTGCCAGCAGCTCCACCCCCGGGACAGGAAGCTCCTACAATGAGCAGTTCTTC. Protein product: CASSSTPGTGSSYNEQFF.

About this clonotype itself: An end of the junction differs from the germline gene, which may be a read error. The chain has TRBV29-1 and TRBJ2-3; maybe TRBD2 (5 bases). Germline loops: CDR1 SQVTM, CDR2 ANQGSEA. The CDR3 is 14 residues long. CDR3 region: CSVDSGPSTDMQYF. The CDR3 coding sequence is TGCAGCGTTGATTCCGGGCCTAGCACAGATATGCAGTATTTT.

V is TRBV5-4 and J is TRBJ1-3; D perhaps matches TRBD1 (6 bases). Trimming pared 4 bases from V and 4 bases from J, leaving 15 bases between. Germline CDR1 SGHNT, CDR2 YYREEE (reference sequence). The CDR3 covers 15 residues. As DNA, the CDR3 is TGTGCCAGCAGCCTGCCCAGGGGCGTGGGAAACACCATATATTTT. It specifies CASSLPRGVGNTIYF. Drawing the rest from reference TRBV5-4 and TRBJ1-3, the complete variable domain is ETGVTQSPTHLIKTRGQQVTLRCSSQSGHNTVSWYQQALGQGPQFIFQYYREEENGRGNFPPRFSGLQFPNYSSELNVNALELDDSALYLCASSLPRGVGNTIYFGEGSWLTVV.

This clonotype was seen only once. This sequence joins TRBV27 and TRBJ2-3; possible D gene TRBD2, 5 bases. The CDR3 is made up of 17 amino acids. The V end lost 4 bases, the J end lost 2 bases, and 19 bases lay between the germline ends. Germline-derived CDR1 and CDR2 are MNHEY and SMNVEV (reference sequence). CDR3: CASSWPGIPKSTDTQYF. The CDR3 DNA follows: TGTGCCAGCAGTTGGCCGGGAATCCCTAAATCCACAGATACGCAGTATTTT.

The chain couples TRBV27 to TRBJ2-7, with D possibly being TRBD1 (8 bases). CDR3 length: 14 residues. CDR1 MNHEY and CDR2 SMNVEV come from the germline V gene (reference sequence). Trimming took 8 bases from V and 2 from J, leaving 16 bases between them. For the CDR3, the DNA is TGTGCCAGCCGGCGGGGGACAGGAGCCTACGAGCAGTACTTC. Its translation: CASRRGTGAYEQYF.

This clonotype was found a few times. The rearrangement joins TRBV20-1 to TRBJ2-7, with 8 positions matching TRBD1. The CDR3 spans 15 residues. J gave up 3 bases and V 3 bases, and 10 bases lay outside the gene matches. The V gene's germline CDR1 is DFQATT and CDR2 SNEGSKA (reference sequence). The CDR3 is CSARAQGAPFYEQYF. The CDR3 DNA is TGCAGTGCTAGGGCCCAGGGGGCTCCGTTCTACGAGCAGTACTTC.

The chain is built from TRBV6-6 and TRBJ2-7; 12 bases map to TRBD2. Germline assignment: CDR1 MNHNY and CDR2 SVGAGI (reference sequence). Trimming removed 10 bases from V and 7 bases from J; junction bases left unmatched: 5. This CDR3 is built from 12 residues. CDR3 loop: CATTGLAGEQYF. CDR3 in DNA: TGTGCCACCACGGGACTAGCGGGTGAGCAGTACTTC.

This clonotype is medium-sized in the sample. The rearrangement joins TRBV24-1 to TRBJ2-1; the D is unclear. The CDR3 sequence is 15 residues long. Per the germline V gene, CDR1 is KGHDR and CDR2 is SFDVKD. V was cut by 7 bases and J by 3 bases, with 15 bases left in between. CDR3 DNA: TGTGCCACCAGCGAGAGCAGGCCGTTCTACAATGAGCAGTTCTTC. Protein product: CATSESRPFYNEQFF.

This chain connects TRBV20-1 to TRBJ2-5, with 12 nucleotides matching TRBD1. The CDR3 totals 15 residues. The ends lost 3 bases at V and 5 bases at J; junction bases unmatched: 7. Germline CDR1 reads DFQATT; CDR2 reads SNEGSKA (reference sequence). The CDR3 here is CSASPRDRGLETQYF. DNA for the CDR3: TGCAGTGCTAGTCCCCGGGACAGGGGGCTTGAGACCCAGTACTTC.

The chain is built from TRBV4-3 and TRBJ1-6, with D possibly TRBD1 on 5 matching bases. Germline CDR1 LGHNA, CDR2 YSLEER. V lost 0 bases and J 9 bases, leaving 15 bases between the germline ends. The CDR3 is 16 amino acids. CDR3 sequence (DNA): TGCGCCAGCAGCCAAGATCTCAGGGTTAATGGTTCACCCCTCCACTTT. Translation: CASSQDLRVNGSPLHF.

The chain combines TRBV5-4 with TRBJ1-3; D gene unclear. V was shortened by 2 bases and J by 0 bases, with 9 bases between the two germline ends. This CDR3 has 15 residues. Germline V CDR1 and CDR2: SGHNT, YYREEE (reference sequence). CDR3 nucleotide sequence: TGTGCCAGCAGCTTTGGTCGGATCTCTGGAAACACCATATATTTT. This encodes CASSFGRISGNTIYF. Full variable domain (missing parts from reference TRBV5-4 and TRBJ1-3): ETGVTQSPTHLIKTRGQQVTLRCSSQSGHNTVSWYQQALGQGPQFIFQYYREEENGRGNFPPRFSGLQFPNYSSELNVNALELDDSALYLCASSFGRISGNTIYFGEGSWLTVV.

The rearrangement links TRBV15 to TRBJ1-1; D remains unclear. Per germline, CDR1 LNHNV and CDR2 YYDKDF (reference sequence). The CDR3 has 14 amino acids. Trimming cost V 6 bases and J 0 bases, with 11 bases left between them. The CDR3 loop reads CATRRHGLNTEAFF. Here the CDR3 DNA reads TGTGCCACCAGACGACATGGGCTGAACACTGAAGCTTTCTTT.

This clonotype was detected a few times. The V gene is TRBV21-1, the J gene TRBJ2-7; the table's D call, TRBD2, has no DNA check behind it. TRBV21-1 is a pseudogene segment. The CDR3 loop spans 15 amino acids. CDR3 coding DNA: TGTGCCAGCCAAAATCGACTAGCGGGAGGATACGAGCAGTACTTC. This encodes CASQNRLAGGYEQYF.

Comments on this clonotype: The CDR3 carries no conserved terminal phenylalanine or tryptophan, so it likely arises from a read error. The DNA is omitted, as the CDR3 cannot be located on it reliably, and the CDR3 follows TCRdb's listing. The chain combines TRBV5-4 with TRBJ2-5; TRBD1 reflects the table's D call only, with no check against the DNA. The CDR3 numbers 19 amino acids, ends counted. Germline values: CDR1 SGHNT, CDR2 YYREEE (reference sequence). CDR3 in amino acids: CASSSRDRGRLGYGYTFGS.

By its share, this clonotype is large. CDR3 nucleotides: TGTGCCACCAGCAGCCGGACTGTCACGAATACGCAGTATTTT. Protein product: CATSSRTVTNTQYF. The J gene is TRBJ2-3, the V gene TRBV15, with D possibly TRBD2 on 5 matching bases. The CDR3 is 14 residues long. Trimming left V 3 bases short and J 7 bases short, with 14 bases between. Germline assignment: CDR1 LNHNV and CDR2 YYDKDF (reference sequence).

By proportion, this clonotype is large (0.1 to 1%). The chain uses TRBV6-5 and TRBJ2-7; D gene uncertain. This CDR3 spans 15 amino acids. Trimming stripped 3 bases from V and 6 bases from J, with 18 bases between. The germline V gene encodes CDR1 MNHEY and CDR2 SVGAGI. The CDR3 loop reads CASSYTQASRTEQYF. CDR3 sequence (DNA): TGTGCCAGCAGTTATACCCAAGCGTCCCGTACCGAGCAGTACTTC.

The chain links TRBV6-4 to TRBJ2-2; 9 bases match TRBD1. Germline V gene data show CDR1 as MRHNA and CDR2 as SNTAGT. The junction had 6 bases not matched to a gene; V was cut back by 5 bases and J by 5 bases. CDR3 size: 15 residues. CDR3 sequence reads: CASSPLGTGTGELFF. CDR3 sequence (DNA): TGTGCCAGCAGTCCCCTCGGGACAGGGACCGGGGAGCTGTTTTTT.

This clonotype is categorized as medium-sized (0.01 to 0.1%). V usage is TRBV20-1 and J usage is TRBJ2-3, with TRBD2 matching over 7 bases. The CDR3 is 15 amino acids. Looked up from germline, CDR1 is DFQATT and CDR2 is SNEGSKA (reference sequence). Germline trimming cut 5 bases from V and 2 bases from J; bases unmatched to any gene: 10. CDR3 in amino acids: CSARREGVHTDTQYF. In DNA, the CDR3 is TGCAGTGCTCGAAGGGAGGGAGTCCACACAGATACGCAGTATTTT.